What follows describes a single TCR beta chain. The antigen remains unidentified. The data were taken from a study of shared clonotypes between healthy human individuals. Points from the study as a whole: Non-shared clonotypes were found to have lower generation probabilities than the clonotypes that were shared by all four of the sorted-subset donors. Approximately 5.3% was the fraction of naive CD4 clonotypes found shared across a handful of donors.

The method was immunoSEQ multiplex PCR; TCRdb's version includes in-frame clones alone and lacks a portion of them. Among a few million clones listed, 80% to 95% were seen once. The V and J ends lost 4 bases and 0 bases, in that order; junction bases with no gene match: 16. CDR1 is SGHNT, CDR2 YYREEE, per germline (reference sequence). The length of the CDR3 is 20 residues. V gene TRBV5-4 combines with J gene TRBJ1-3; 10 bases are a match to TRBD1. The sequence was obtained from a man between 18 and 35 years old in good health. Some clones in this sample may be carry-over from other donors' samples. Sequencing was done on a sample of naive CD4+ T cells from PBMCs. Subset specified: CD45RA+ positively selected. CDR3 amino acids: CASSSAPDRGTGGSGNTIYF. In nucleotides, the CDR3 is TGTGCCAGCAGCAGCGCCCCGGACAGGGGGACAGGTGGCTCTGGAAACACCATATATTTT.